A selection of T cell receptor beta chains follows, all from one sample in a study of blood T cell repertoires in COVID-19. Repertoires were generated with immunoSEQ multiplex PCR, while TCRdb's copy carries only in-frame clones and drops some. Of some 100,000 clones in the sample, about 89% were seen once. Material for sequencing was peripheral blood. These TCRs come from a man aged 50 or older with acute or convalescent COVID-19. The CDR3 runs from the conserved cysteine through the conserved F or W. Each record gives: V gene, J gene, D gene, clone size, CDR3 DNA, CDR3 protein. A D gene is named only where the DNA matches it firmly. Some rows have no size entry. The others give once, few or many, or a class for an expanded clone.

V: TRBV27; J: TRBJ1-1; D: TRBD1; size: -; DNA: TGTGCCAGCCGCCGGGACAGGGCTTCGAACACTGAAGCTTTCTTT; CDR3: CASRRDRASNTEAFF
V: TRBV7-9; J: TRBJ2-3; D: -; size: -; DNA: TGTGCCAGCAGCTTAGACTTAGCTTCCAACCCGAGGTGGAAAGATACGCAGTATTTT; CDR3: CASSLDLASNPRWKDTQYF
V: TRBV7-2; J: TRBJ1-1; D: -; size: -; DNA: TGTGCCAGCAGCCCCGAACGGGGGGCTGAAGCTTTCTTT; CDR3: CASSPERGAEAFF
V: TRBV5-5; J: TRBJ2-7; D: -; size: few; DNA: TGTGCCAGCAGCTTGATTGGAGGGATCGGCGAGCAGTACTTC; CDR3: CASSLIGGIGEQYF
V: TRBV19; J: TRBJ2-2; D: -; size: -; DNA: TGTGCCAGTAGTACCGATTTAAGGACAGCGAACACCGGGGAGCTGTTTTTT; CDR3: CASSTDLRTANTGELFF
V: TRBV5-1; J: TRBJ2-3; D: TRBD2; size: -; DNA: TGCGCCAGCAGCTCGCTAGCGGGAGACACAGATACGCAGTATTTT; CDR3: CASSSLAGDTDTQYF
V: TRBV5-1; J: TRBJ2-3; D: TRBD2; size: -; DNA: TGCGCCAGCAGCCCGCAAACCGGGACTAGCGGGACGGATACGCAGTATTTT; CDR3: CASSPQTGTSGTDTQYF
V: TRBV18; J: TRBJ1-3; D: -; size: -; DNA: TGTGCCAGCTCACCACCAAGCTTACAGTCGACAAACACCATATATTTT; CDR3: CASSPPSLQSTNTIYF
V: TRBV7-9; J: TRBJ1-1; D: -; size: -; DNA: TGTGCCAGCAGCCCAGGGGACACTGAAGCTTTCTTT; CDR3: CASSPGDTEAFF
V: TRBV19; J: TRBJ1-2; D: TRBD1; size: -; DNA: TGTGCCAGTAGTCCATCCCCAGGGGGTTATGGCTACACCTTC; CDR3: CASSPSPGGYGYTF
V: TRBV7-2; J: TRBJ2-7; D: -; size: -; DNA: TGTGCCAGCAGCTTACCCGGGACAAAATCCTACGAGCAGTACTTC; CDR3: CASSLPGTKSYEQYF
V: TRBV24-1; J: TRBJ2-1; D: TRBD2; size: -; DNA: TGTGCCACCAGTGAGAGGACTAGCGGGCACAATGAGCAGTTCTTC; CDR3: CATSERTSGHNEQFF
V: TRBV7-9; J: TRBJ2-2; D: TRBD1; size: -; DNA: TGTGCCAGCAGCTTGACAGGGGTTGGGGAGCTGTTTTTT; CDR3: CASSLTGVGELFF
V: TRBV20-1; J: TRBJ2-7; D: -; size: few; DNA: TGCAGTGCTAGTGGGGGCGCCACGGTGTTCGGCGAGCAGTACTTC; CDR3: CSASGGATVFGEQYF
V: TRBV6-5; J: TRBJ2-3; D: -; size: -; DNA: TGTGCCAGCTCTCAGTCAGATACGCAGTATTTT; CDR3: CASSQSDTQYF
V: TRBV5-4; J: TRBJ1-1; D: -; size: once; DNA: TGTGCCAGCAGCTTGGCCCGGTCCGGGGAGCGACTCTTT; CDR3: CASSLARSGERLF
V: TRBV27; J: TRBJ1-1; D: TRBD1; size: once; DNA: TGTGCCAGCAGTTCGGACAGGGTAATGAACACTGAAGCTTTCTTT; CDR3: CASSSDRVMNTEAFF
V: TRBV11-2; J: TRBJ2-7; D: -; size: once; DNA: TGTGCCAGCAGCTTAGGACGGGGAGGTGCGTACGAGCAGTACTTC; CDR3: CASSLGRGGAYEQYF
V: TRBV10-3; J: TRBJ1-5; D: -; size: -; DNA: TGTGCCACGAATCAGCCCCAGCATTTT; CDR3: CATNQPQHF
V: TRBV3-1/TRBV3-2; J: TRBJ1-1; D: -; size: once; DNA: TGTGCCAGCAGCCTAAGCAGGGGCAGAGGGGCTTTCTTT; CDR3: CASSLSRGRGAFF
V: TRBV30; J: TRBJ2-7; D: -; size: -; DNA: TGTGCCTGGACGGGGTTTGGTTACGAGCAGTACTTC; CDR3: CAWTGFGYEQYF
V: TRBV11-3; J: TRBJ2-6; D: -; size: -; DNA: TGTGCCAGCACCATTGGGAGGTCTGGGGCCAACGTCCTGACTTTC; CDR3: CASTIGRSGANVLTF
V: TRBV12-3/TRBV12-4; J: TRBJ2-5; D: -; size: -; DNA: TGTGCCAGCAGTTTATTATTACAAGAGACCCAGTACTTC; CDR3: CASSLLLQETQYF
V: TRBV3-1/TRBV3-2; J: TRBJ1-2; D: -; size: -; DNA: TGTGCCAGCAGCCAAGTAGGGGGAAAGGATGGCTACACCTTC; CDR3: CASSQVGGKDGYTF
V: TRBV12-3/TRBV12-4; J: TRBJ1-6; D: TRBD1; size: -; DNA: TGTGCCAGCAGTTCAGGGGGCTCACCCCTCCACTTT; CDR3: CASSSGGSPLHF
V: TRBV6-5; J: TRBJ1-2; D: -; size: -; DNA: TGTGCCAGCAGTCCCGTACAGGTTCGTGGCTACACCTTC; CDR3: CASSPVQVRGYTF
V: TRBV14; J: TRBJ2-3; D: TRBD2; size: -; DNA: TGTGCCAGCAGCCCAGCGGGATTCACAGATACGCAGTATTTT; CDR3: CASSPAGFTDTQYF
V: TRBV29-1; J: TRBJ2-3; D: -; size: -; DNA: TGCAGCGTTGACCCTCGGCAGGGGACAGATACGCAGTATTTT; CDR3: CSVDPRQGTDTQYF
V: TRBV18; J: TRBJ2-7; D: -; size: -; DNA: TGTGCCAGCTCACCACCGGGATGGGGGCGACAAATACTCGAGCAGTACTTC; CDR3: CASSPPGWGRQILEQYF
V: TRBV7-3; J: TRBJ2-2; D: TRBD2; size: -; DNA: TGTGCCAGCAGCTTAGCTAGCGGGAGGGCCGGGGAGCTGTTTTTT; CDR3: CASSLASGRAGELFF
V: TRBV29-1; J: TRBJ1-4; D: -; size: -; DNA: TGCAGCGTTGCCGTACGGGGAGAACCGCCTAATGAAAAACTGTTTTTT; CDR3: CSVAVRGEPPNEKLFF
V: TRBV28; J: TRBJ1-6; D: -; size: -; DNA: TGTGCCAGCAGGTCCCGGAGTGTCTCCAGGGGAAATTCACCCCTCCACTTT; CDR3: CASRSRSVSRGNSPLHF
V: TRBV3-1/TRBV3-2; J: TRBJ2-1; D: -; size: -; DNA: TGTGCCAGCAGCCTCTCCGGGAATGAGCAGTTCTTC; CDR3: CASSLSGNEQFF
V: TRBV11-2; J: TRBJ1-2; D: -; size: -; DNA: TGTGCCAGCAGCCGGAACGGAGCCAACTATGGCTACACCTTC; CDR3: CASSRNGANYGYTF
V: TRBV30; J: TRBJ1-2; D: -; size: -; DNA: TGTGCCTGGAGTGCGGTTCGAGGCGGCTACACCTTC; CDR3: CAWSAVRGGYTF
V: TRBV27; J: TRBJ1-2; D: TRBD1; size: -; DNA: TGTGCCAGCAGTTCGACAGGGGGCGGCTATGGCTACACCTTC; CDR3: CASSSTGGGYGYTF
V: TRBV18; J: TRBJ2-1; D: TRBD2; size: -; DNA: TGTGCCAGCTCACCACCCAAACTAGCGGGAGCAGCTGCCGAGCAGTTCTTC; CDR3: CASSPPKLAGAAAEQFF
V: TRBV19; J: TRBJ2-2; D: TRBD2; size: -; DNA: TGTGCCACTCGGGGGTCTGCGGGAGCCACCGGGGAGCTGTTTTTT; CDR3: CATRGSAGATGELFF
V: TRBV11-2; J: TRBJ2-7; D: -; size: few; DNA: TGTGCCAGCAGCTTAGAGACACCAAACGAGCAGTACTTC; CDR3: CASSLETPNEQYF
V: TRBV7-8; J: TRBJ2-6; D: -; size: once; DNA: TGTGCCAGCAGCCGATATACAGGGTTCTCTGGGGCCAACGTCCTGACTTTC; CDR3: CASSRYTGFSGANVLTF
V: TRBV12-3/TRBV12-4; J: TRBJ2-3; D: -; size: -; DNA: TGTGCCAGCAGTTGGCTGACAGATACGCAGTATTTT; CDR3: CASSWLTDTQYF
V: TRBV6-5; J: TRBJ2-7; D: TRBD2; size: -; DNA: TGTGCCAGCAGTTACTCATTTAGCGGGCGGTACTACGAGCAGTACTTC; CDR3: CASSYSFSGRYYEQYF
V: TRBV6-5; J: TRBJ1-2; D: -; size: -; DNA: TGTGCCAGCAGGGCCGCCGGGTCCTATGGCTACACCTTC; CDR3: CASRAAGSYGYTF
V: TRBV4-1; J: TRBJ1-1; D: -; size: -; DNA: TGCGCCAGCAGCCAAGATCATAGGGGCACTGAAGCTTTCTTT; CDR3: CASSQDHRGTEAFF
V: TRBV4-1; J: TRBJ1-4; D: -; size: -; DNA: TGCGCCAGCAGCCAAAAGGGACAAGAGTTTAATGAAAAACTGTTTTTT; CDR3: CASSQKGQEFNEKLFF
V: TRBV12-3/TRBV12-4; J: TRBJ2-7; D: -; size: -; DNA: TGTGCCAGCAAGACTATGGGGGCCGGGGAGCAGTACTTC; CDR3: CASKTMGAGEQYF
V: TRBV21-1; J: TRBJ1-1; D: -; size: -; DNA: TGTGCCAGCAGCAAAGGAGGTGGAATGAACACTGAAGCTTTCTTT; CDR3: CASSKGGGMNTEAFF
V: TRBV24-1; J: TRBJ2-5; D: -; size: -; DNA: TGTGCCACCAGTGATTTGGGGAGAGAAAAAGAGACCCAGTACTTC; CDR3: CATSDLGREKETQYF